This T cell receptor beta chain was profiled in a study of long-term antiretroviral therapy in people with HIV (dated by TCRdb to between 2021 and 2024). Study-wide context: The earliest samples were collected about a decade before the 2015 WHO recommendation for immediate ART, when ART was typically delayed until CD4 counts fell. A retrospective serial study tested whether changes in peripheral blood TRB repertoire composition and diversity were associated with ART initiation and durable HIV suppression. The cohort contributed over 150 cryopreserved PBMC samples from about 31 adults with confirmed HIV infection, collected serially over a mean of around six years (range 1-12). Of the roughly 27 participants with HIV, about twelve were female. No cross-contamination during QIAcube processing was seen in test extractions of a monoclonal T-cell line run alongside 25 to 35 polyclonal samples.

On this clone itself: Its antigen is not yet known. Base qualities were left out, and no much larger clone turns up one base away.

Participants were included only if at least one PBMC sample before ART initiation and at least two post-ART samples were available. All participants with HIV were treated in the United States of America. Cryopreserved samples of about 0.95-10 million PBMC were thawed and washed before DNA extraction. At the time of the earliest PBMC sample, participants with HIV were aged between about 20 and 54 years. Per participant, PBMC samples came from 1-4 timepoints prior to ART initiation and 2-8 timepoints following ART initiation, for a median of 7 samples. For every participant, serial HIV viral load, CD4+ T-cell count, ART history and demographic data were obtained. A Qiagen kit on a QIAcube was used to extract genomic DNA from unsorted PBMC, with samples processed in batches of 12. Trimming at the junction amounts to 4 bases on V and 4 bases on J, and the germline ends lie 12 bases apart. Taken from the germline V gene, the CDR1 and CDR2 loops are LGHNA and YNFKEQ. The CDR3 covers 14 residues, taking in both the cysteine and the phenylalanine. Here the CDR3 DNA is all that survives: 42 bases in frame from base 1.

Sequencing of the TRB variable region was done with the immunoSEQ hsTCRB v3.0 assay at survey level resolution. A depth of roughly 35,000-55,000 T-cell genomes per sample was targeted for TRB sequencing. Pooled TRB libraries were sequenced on an Illumina MiSeq with a v3 150-cycle kit. On the study's bioinformatics: Repertoire analysis ran in R within a reproducible Nextflow workflow covering QC, data transformation and analysis. LymphoSeq2, an R package for exploring AIRR-Seq data, was used to implement the custom analyses. A few samples yielding fewer than 5000 total TRB sequences were excluded, leaving 150 to 200 analyzed HIV repertoires. Of the roughly 190 retained HIV repertoires, roughly 61 were collected before and more than 120 after ART initiation. Repertoires were downsampled to 5000 TRB nucleotide sequences, with summary statistics averaged over 100 downsampling iterations. The analysis kept only TRB sequences whose CDR3 regions were at least seven amino acids long. Two measures captured diversity: a Shannon entropy-derived clonality score and the Gini coefficient. In the repertoire networks, any two of the top 5000 CDR3 amino acid sequences were connected whenever the two sequences differed by an edit distance of one. For TRB CDR3 amino acid sequences, GLIPH2 was used to predict antigen specificity groups and MHC restriction. To flag known associations with CMV, EBV, HIV or tissue antigens, CDR3 amino acid sequences were compared against VDJdb and McPAS-TCR. Pre-ART, post-ART and control groups were compared with Wilcoxon signed-rank tests and Holm-Bonferroni correction. The immuneACCESS repertoire file appears here via TCRdb, limited to in-frame rearrangements. These files lack a portion of the clones; in checked studies, under half of the deficit traces to unresolved V genes, and the cause of the others is not known. That table furnishes V, J and clone size, whereas the DNA furnished D and trimming. The table for this sample lists 30,000 to 35,000 clones; 70% to 90% of them were counted only once. The top ten clones comprise 3.8% of the sample.

Broader findings and caveats from the paper: Narrower CDR3 length ranges were observed in HIV repertoires than in controls, and an antigen-experienced repertoire with only a slight naive shift after ART was suggested by the network structure. Limited PBMC availability meant only the TCR beta chain was sequenced, without alpha chain pairing. ART initiation was associated with a significant increase in TRB diversity, but diversity stayed significantly below transplant donor controls even after long-term ART. No data were available on ART adherence, viral resistance or therapy changes, limiting inferences about post-ART repertoire changes. Samples dated from the mid-2000s to the late 2010s, and the ART regimens used may be less effective than current ones. Expanded TRB clones identified before ART initiation dominated the repertoire at all time points, although this dominance fluctuated and declined in many PLHIV after ART. Because cell numbers in pre-ART samples were limited, unsorted PBMC were profiled instead of sorted CD4+ and CD8+ T cells.

The chain joins TRBV4-2 to TRBJ2-3; the D gene identity is not certain. The TCR was taken from a man younger than 30 with HIV. The sequenced sample was unsorted PBMCs, obtained 0.8 years before starting antiretroviral therapy. The encoded CDR3 is CASSLPVNSDTQYF. The DNA is TGTGCCAGCAGCCTCCCCGTTAACTCAGATACGCAGTATTTT.